Included here is one TCR beta chain sequence, with context. This entry belongs to a study of blood T cell repertoires in COVID-19. About the study: T cells, B-cell-depleted T cells, or PBMCs provided the cDNA or gDNA that served as material.

This study enrolled people aged roughly 18 to 90 from approximately 24 US geographic areas. Participant-reported clinical history was the basis for cohort assignment. A PCR-confirmed or clinician-diagnosed COVID-19 case had contacted exposed participants within 2 weeks of entry. Method: immunoSEQ multiplex PCR; TCRdb's copy keeps in-frame clones and lacks some. The sample has 350,000 to 450,000 clones; 80% to 95% are singletons. Looked up from germline, CDR1 is KGHSH and CDR2 is LQKENI. V lost 3 bases and J 3 bases, leaving 11 bases between the germline ends. The CDR3 sequence is 14 residues long. The origin of this receptor is a woman aged 40 to 50 who had been exposed to COVID-19. The chain joins TRBV18 to TRBJ1-1; TRBD1 might be the D (5 bases). Sequenced material: PBMCs or T cells enriched from blood (not recorded which). CDR3 DNA sequence: TGTGCCAGCTCACCCAGCAGGGACTACACTGAAGCTTTCTTT. Encoded protein: CASSPSRDYTEAFF.